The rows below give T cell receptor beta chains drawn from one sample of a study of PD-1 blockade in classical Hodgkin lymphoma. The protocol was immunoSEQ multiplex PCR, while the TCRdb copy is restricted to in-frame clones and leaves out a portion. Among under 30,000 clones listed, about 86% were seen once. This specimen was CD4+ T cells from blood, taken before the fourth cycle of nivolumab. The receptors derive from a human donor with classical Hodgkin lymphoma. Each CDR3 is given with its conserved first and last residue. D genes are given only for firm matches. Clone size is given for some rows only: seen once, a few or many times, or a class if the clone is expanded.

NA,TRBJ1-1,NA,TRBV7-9,CASSLGSYTEAFF,TGTGCCAGCAGCTTAGGCAGTTACACTGAAGCTTTCTTT
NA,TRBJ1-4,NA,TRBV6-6,CASRRDGGSNEKLFF,TGTGCCAGCAGGCGAGACGGGGGGAGTAATGAAAAACTGTTTTTT
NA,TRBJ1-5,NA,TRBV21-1,CASSPGVARSESNQPQHF,TGTGCCAGCAGCCCAGGGGTCGCCCGATCAGAAAGCAATCAGCCCCAGCATTTT
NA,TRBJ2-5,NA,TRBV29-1,CSAKRWGDGTQYF,TGCAGCGCTAAACGATGGGGCGACGGGACCCAGTACTTC
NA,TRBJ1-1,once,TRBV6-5,CASSIGGEGTEAFF,TGTGCTAGCAGTATCGGGGGGGAAGGAACTGAAGCTTTCTTT
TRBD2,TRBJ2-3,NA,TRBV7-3,CASSATSGDTQYF,TGTGCCAGCAGCGCCACTAGCGGGGATACGCAGTATTTT
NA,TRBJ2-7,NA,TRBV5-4,CASSSSFGAATYEQYF,TGTGCCAGCAGCTCGTCTTTTGGGGCGGCAACCTACGAGCAGTACTTC
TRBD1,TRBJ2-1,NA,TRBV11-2,CASSLGQGAWNEQFF,TGTGCCAGCAGCTTAGGACAGGGGGCGTGGAATGAGCAGTTCTTC
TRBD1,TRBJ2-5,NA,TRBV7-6,CASSSPGQQETQYF,TGTGCCAGCAGCTCGCCGGGACAGCAAGAGACCCAGTACTTC
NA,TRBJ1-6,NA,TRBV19,CASSISMYSPLHF,TGTGCCAGTAGTATAAGTATGTATTCACCCCTCCACTTT
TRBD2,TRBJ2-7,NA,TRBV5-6,CASRKGGLAGEISYEQYF,TGTGCCAGCAGAAAGGGAGGGCTAGCGGGAGAAATCTCCTACGAGCAGTACTTC
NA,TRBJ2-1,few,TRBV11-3,CASSLEWGRNEQFF,TGTGCCAGCAGCTTAGAATGGGGGCGCAATGAGCAGTTCTTC
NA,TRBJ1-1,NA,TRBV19,CASILNTEAFF,TGTGCCAGTATTTTGAACACTGAAGCTTTCTTT
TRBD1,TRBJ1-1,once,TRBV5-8,CASSSGTENTEAFF,TGTGCCAGCAGTTCCGGGACAGAAAACACTGAAGCTTTCTTT
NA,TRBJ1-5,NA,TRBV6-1,CATRGSGGNQPQHF,TGTGCCACCAGGGGTTCCGGAGGCAATCAGCCCCAGCATTTT
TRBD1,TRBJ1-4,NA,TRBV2,CASKRYSGGEKLFF,TGTGCCAGCAAAAGATATTCAGGGGGTGAAAAACTGTTTTTT
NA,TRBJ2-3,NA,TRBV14,CASSQVRDTQYF,TGTGCCAGCAGCCAAGTAAGAGATACGCAGTATTTT
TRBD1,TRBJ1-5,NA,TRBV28,CASRTRDSPNQPQHF,TGTGCCAGCAGAACCCGGGACAGCCCAAATCAGCCCCAGCATTTT
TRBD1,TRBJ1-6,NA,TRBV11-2,CASSHGQAGSPLHF,TGTGCCAGCAGCCACGGACAGGCGGGGTCACCCCTCCACTTT
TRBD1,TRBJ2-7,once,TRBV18,CASRTGTGGSYEQYF,TGTGCCAGCAGGACCGGGACAGGGGGATCCTACGAGCAGTACTTC
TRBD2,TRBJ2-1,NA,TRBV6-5,CASSYSAGGRHNEQFF,TGTGCCAGCAGTTACTCGGCGGGGGGCCGCCACAATGAGCAGTTCTTC
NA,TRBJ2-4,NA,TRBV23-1,CASSKREVDKNIQYF,TGCGCCAGCAGTAAGCGAGAGGTTGACAAAAACATTCAGTACTTC
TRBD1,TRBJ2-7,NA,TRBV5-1,CASSFLGDRSYEQYF,TGCGCCAGCAGCTTCCTAGGGGACAGATCCTACGAGCAGTACTTC
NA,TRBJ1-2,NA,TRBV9,CATGGQYGYTF,TGTGCCACCGGAGGCCAATATGGCTACACCTTC
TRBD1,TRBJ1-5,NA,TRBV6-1,CASSAQGGPQHF,TGTGCCAGCAGTGCACAGGGGGGGCCCCAGCATTTT
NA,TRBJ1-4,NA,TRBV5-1,CASSLSPNEKLFF,TGCGCCAGCAGCTTGTCTCCTAATGAAAAACTGTTTTTT
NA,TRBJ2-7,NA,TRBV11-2,CASSPLPGQAYEQYF,TGTGCCAGCAGTCCTTTACCGGGACAAGCCTACGAGCAGTACTTC
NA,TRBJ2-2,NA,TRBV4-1,CASSQPGRGGRVTGELFF,TGCGCCAGCAGCCAACCGGGCAGGGGAGGGCGAGTCACCGGGGAGCTGTTTTTT
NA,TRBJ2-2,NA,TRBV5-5,CATQEGLLGSGELFF,TGTGCCACCCAGGAGGGACTGCTTGGGTCCGGGGAGCTGTTTTTT
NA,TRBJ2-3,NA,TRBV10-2,CASSSTLTDTQYF,TGCGCCAGCAGCTCGACTCTCACAGATACGCAGTATTTT
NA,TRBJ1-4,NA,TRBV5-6,CASSLRGVNEKLFF,TGTGCCAGCAGCTTGCGAGGAGTAAATGAAAAACTGTTTTTT
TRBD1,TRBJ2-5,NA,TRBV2,CASKRQGQETQYF,TGTGCCAGCAAAAGACAGGGGCAGGAGACCCAGTACTTC
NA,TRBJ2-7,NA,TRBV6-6,CASSYGPRLSSYEQYF,TGTGCCAGCAGTTACGGTCCCAGGCTGAGCTCCTACGAGCAGTACTTC
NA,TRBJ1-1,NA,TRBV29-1,CSVDRGMNTEAFF,TGCAGCGTTGACCGGGGTATGAACACTGAAGCTTTCTTT
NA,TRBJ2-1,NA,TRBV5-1,CASSWKTSTFEQFF,TGCGCCAGCAGCTGGAAGACTAGTACGTTTGAGCAGTTCTTC
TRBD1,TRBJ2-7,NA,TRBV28,CASRGTGNTYEQYF,TGTGCCAGCAGGGGGACAGGGAACACCTACGAGCAGTACTTC
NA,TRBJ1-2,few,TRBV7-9,CASSLGMTEPHYGYTF,TGTGCCAGCAGCTTAGGGATGACAGAGCCGCACTATGGCTACACCTTC
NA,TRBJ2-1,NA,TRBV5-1,CASSRTGTEYNEQFF,TGCGCCAGCAGCAGGACCGGGACCGAGTACAATGAGCAGTTCTTC
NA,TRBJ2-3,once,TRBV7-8,CASSFLSQGTDTQYF,TGTGCCAGCAGCTTTCTGTCTCAGGGTACAGATACGCAGTATTTT
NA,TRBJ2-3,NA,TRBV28,CASSFVGLGGQSTDTQYF,TGTGCCAGCAGTTTCGTCGGGTTGGGGGGACAGAGCACAGATACGCAGTATTTT